This T cell receptor beta chain came from a study of T cell clonality in common variable immunodeficiency. The study's findings and limits: What drives increased CVID clonality needs T cell subpopulation sequencing.

Caucasian heritage predominated among both patients and controls. The CDR3 sequence is 16 residues long. The V end lost 3 bases, the J end lost 0 bases, and 13 bases lay between the germline ends. Germline-derived CDR1 and CDR2 are MNHNS and SASEGT. This clone showed up many times. The antigen is undetermined. The DNA ends 3 residues before the CDR3 does, and the rest of the CDR3 is filled in from the germline J gene. Assay: immunoSEQ multiplex PCR; the TCRdb copy retains only in-frame clones and omits some. Listed here are about 35,000 clones without any singletons, the top ten holding 2.5% to 3%. Sequencing used peripheral blood mononuclear cells. The genes are TRBV6-1 and TRBJ2-3; possible D gene TRBD2, 6 bases. The origin of this receptor is a person aged 18 to 75 in good health. The CDR3 sequence is CASSERAGGSTDTQYF. The DNA read from the CDR3 is TGTGCCAGCAGTGAGCGGGCTGGGGGGAGCACAGATACG.